A selection of T cell receptor beta chains follows, all from one sample in a study of blood T cell repertoires in COVID-19. This table comes from immunoSEQ multiplex PCR, and its TCRdb copy is limited to in-frame clones, with some not included. The sample shows approximately 180,000 clones, 75% to 90% of them seen only once. Sequencing used peripheral blood. The receptors derive from a human donor with active or convalescent COVID-19. The donor label of this sample is uncertain. Both conserved end residues are part of each CDR3. The D gene is left open where the match is weak. Part of the rows lack a size; the others show once, few, many or a class for expanded clones.

once,.,TRBV7-7,TRBJ2-2,CASSAEGSGELFF,TGTGCTAGCAGCGCTGAGGGTTCCGGGGAGCTGTTTTTT
.,.,TRBV11-3,TRBJ1-1,CASSLRSTVEAFF,TGTGCCAGCAGCCTACGGTCTACAGTTGAAGCTTTCTTT
.,TRBD1,TRBV19,TRBJ2-7,CASSIVWTGDHEQYF,TGTGCCAGTAGTATCGTTTGGACAGGGGACCACGAGCAGTACTTC
.,TRBD2,TRBV5-6,TRBJ2-2,CASRRGLAGVTGELFF,TGTGCCAGCAGACGGGGACTAGCGGGAGTGACCGGGGAGCTGTTTTTT
once,TRBD1,TRBV12-3/TRBV12-4,TRBJ1-2,CASRATGWDGYTF,TGTGCCAGCAGGGCGACAGGGTGGGATGGCTACACCTTC
.,TRBD2,TRBV28,TRBJ2-3,CASSFASGGTDTQYF,TGTGCCAGCAGTTTCGCTAGCGGGGGCACAGATACGCAGTATTTT
.,TRBD2,TRBV10-3,TRBJ2-1,CAITLAETYNEQFF,TGTGCCATCACACTAGCGGAGACCTACAATGAGCAGTTCTTC
.,TRBD1,TRBV4-3,TRBJ2-7,CASSQEPTGGYEQYF,TGCGCCAGCAGCCAAGAACCGACAGGGGGGTACGAGCAGTACTTC
once,.,TRBV5-4,TRBJ2-3,CASSLRGGMADTQYF,TGTGCCAGCAGCTTGAGAGGGGGTATGGCAGATACGCAGTATTTT
.,.,TRBV6-1,TRBJ1-2,CASSDTGSNYGYTF,TGTGCCAGCAGTGATACCGGTTCTAACTATGGCTACACCTTC
.,.,TRBV6-1,TRBJ1-2,CASSEVGANGYTF,TGTGCCAGCAGTGAGGTAGGGGCGAATGGCTACACCTTC
.,TRBD1,TRBV7-2,TRBJ1-1,CASSPTMGQGRYPEAFF,TGTGCCAGCAGCCCAACTATGGGACAGGGGAGATATCCTGAAGCTTTCTTT
.,TRBD1,TRBV5-4,TRBJ1-1,CASSFGTGDRTEAFF,TGTGCCAGCAGCTTCGGGACAGGGGATCGCACTGAAGCTTTCTTT
.,.,TRBV27,TRBJ2-5,CAIKGVGETQYF,TGTGCCATCAAAGGAGTGGGTGAGACCCAGTACTTC
.,TRBD2,TRBV7-9,TRBJ2-1,CANSPLAGGRSYNEQFF,TGTGCCAACAGCCCCCTAGCGGGAGGGCGATCCTACAATGAGCAGTTCTTC
.,.,TRBV30,TRBJ2-3,CAWSFQGTFTDTQYF,TGTGCCTGGAGTTTTCAGGGAACTTTCACAGATACGCAGTATTTT
.,TRBD1,TRBV5-6,TRBJ1-1,CASSLYDRGGAEAFF,TGTGCCAGCAGCTTGTATGACAGGGGCGGAGCTGAAGCTTTCTTT
.,TRBD1,TRBV6-6,TRBJ1-2,CASGQGGGYTF,TGTGCCAGCGGACAGGGAGGCGGCTACACCTTC
.,.,TRBV6-5,TRBJ2-5,CASSYSWRALQETQYF,TGTGCCAGCAGTTACAGTTGGCGGGCGCTCCAAGAGACCCAGTACTTC
.,TRBD1,TRBV6-5,TRBJ1-1,CASPRQGARNTEAFF,TGTGCCAGCCCCCGACAGGGGGCGCGGAACACTGAAGCTTTCTTT
.,TRBD1,TRBV14,TRBJ1-6,CASSQGYGTANSPLHF,TGTGCCAGCAGCCAAGGTTACGGGACAGCGAATTCACCCCTCCACTTT
.,TRBD2,TRBV25-1,TRBJ2-7,CARGSGLAESGSYEQYF,TGTGCCAGGGGGTCGGGACTAGCGGAGAGTGGGTCCTACGAGCAGTACTTC
once,.,TRBV18,TRBJ1-2,CASSPRGASYGYTF,TGTGCCAGCTCACCACGCGGCGCAAGCTATGGCTACACCTTC
once,.,TRBV2,TRBJ2-2,CASNWQMNTGELFF,TGTGCCAGCAATTGGCAGATGAACACCGGGGAGCTGTTTTTT
.,TRBD2,TRBV5-1,TRBJ2-5,CASSLVLAGETQYF,TGCGCCAGCAGCTTGGTGCTAGCGGGAGAGACCCAGTACTTC
.,.,TRBV7-9,TRBJ1-1,CASVGAEAFF,TGTGCCAGCGTGGGGGCAGAAGCTTTCTTT
.,.,TRBV9,TRBJ1-1,CASSVQMNTEAFF,TGTGCCAGCAGCGTTCAGATGAACACTGAAGCTTTCTTT
.,.,TRBV7-2,TRBJ2-4,CASSLEGAIAKNIQYF,TGTGCCAGCAGCTTAGAGGGAGCCATAGCCAAAAACATTCAGTACTTC
.,.,TRBV19,TRBJ2-6,CASSVEGALTF,TGTGCCAGTAGTGTGGAGGGGGCCCTGACTTTC
.,.,TRBV27,TRBJ1-1,CASSLGGLRTEAFF,TGTGCCAGCAGTTTAGGAGGGCTTCGTACTGAAGCTTTCTTT
.,.,TRBV4-3,TRBJ2-3,CASSQEPGNTQYF,TGCGCCAGCAGCCAAGAACCGGGAAATACGCAGTATTTT
.,.,TRBV7-9,TRBJ1-4,CASSRPGEKLFF,TGTGCCAGCAGCAGACCAGGTGAAAAACTGTTTTTT
.,.,TRBV10-3,TRBJ1-4,CAISESPGREKLFF,TGTGCCATCAGTGAGTCGCCGGGTCGAGAAAAACTGTTTTTT
few,TRBD1,TRBV3-1/TRBV3-2,TRBJ1-2,CASSALGTGHNYGYTF,TGTGCCAGCAGCGCGCTCGGGACAGGGCATAACTATGGCTACACCTTC
.,TRBD2,TRBV2,TRBJ2-3,CASSGLGAPLAGDTQYF,TGTGCCAGCAGTGGGTTAGGAGCGCCACTAGCGGGAGATACGCAGTATTTT
.,.,TRBV29-1,TRBJ2-7,CSVDGDRAPYEQYF,TGCAGCGTTGACGGGGATAGGGCGCCCTACGAGCAGTACTTC
.,TRBD1,TRBV6-5,TRBJ2-7,CASSSGQGAYEQYF,TGTGCCAGCAGCTCCGGACAGGGGGCCTACGAGCAGTACTTC
.,.,TRBV5-5,TRBJ2-1,CASSLVYAGAGPNEQFF,TGTGCCAGCAGCTTGGTTTACGCGGGGGCAGGACCAAATGAGCAGTTCTTC
few,TRBD2,TRBV7-9,TRBJ2-2,CASSLLAGAPMAGELFF,TGTGCCAGCAGCTTACTAGCGGGGGCCCCTATGGCCGGGGAGCTGTTTTTT
.,TRBD2,TRBV7-9,TRBJ2-7,CASSLPGTSLNYEQYF,TGTGCCAGCAGCTTACCCGGGACTAGCCTCAACTACGAGCAGTACTTC
few,.,TRBV2,TRBJ1-3,CASSLTGTGNTIYF,TGTGCCAGCAGCTTAACAGGGACTGGAAACACCATATATTTT